A selection of T cell receptor beta chains follows, all from one sample in a study of blood T cell repertoires in COVID-19. Generated by immunoSEQ multiplex PCR, the TCRdb table keeps only in-frame clones and is missing some. The data hold approximately 50,000 clones, with around 92% observed a single time. Sequencing input: peripheral blood. The receptors here all came from a man aged 50 to 59 with active COVID-19. CDR3s include the opening cysteine and the closing phenylalanine or tryptophan. A D gene is named only where the DNA matches it firmly. Some rows have no size entry. The others give once, few or many, or a class for an expanded clone.

len | j_gene | abundance | d_gene | v_gene | CDR3aa
17 | TRBJ1-5 | NA | TRBD1 | TRBV4-1 | CASSPGTGGVWYQPQHF
14 | TRBJ2-7 | NA | NA | TRBV19 | CASSNRGSSYEQYF
15 | TRBJ2-6 | NA | TRBD1 | TRBV6-5 | CASKTGGAGANVLTF
15 | TRBJ2-2 | NA | TRBD2 | TRBV6-4 | CASSEAGDNTGELFF
16 | TRBJ2-3 | NA | NA | TRBV4-2 | CASSQDEASGTDTQYF
16 | TRBJ2-3 | once | NA | TRBV11-1 | CASSLGPDGGRDTQYF
15 | TRBJ2-6 | NA | NA | TRBV7-9 | CASSLGASGANVLTF
12 | TRBJ1-2 | NA | NA | TRBV12-3/TRBV12-4 | CASRRGQEGYTF
14 | TRBJ1-1 | NA | TRBD1 | TRBV6-5 | CASSPTGVRTEAFF
16 | TRBJ2-7 | NA | NA | TRBV4-1 | CASSQGRDSFPQGQYF
18 | TRBJ2-7 | NA | TRBD2 | TRBV7-8 | CASSSRLASVTRDNEQYF
14 | TRBJ2-3 | NA | NA | TRBV5-1 | CASSPGQLPDTQYF
14 | TRBJ1-1 | NA | NA | TRBV13 | CASSPRGLNTEAFF
15 | TRBJ1-1 | NA | TRBD1 | TRBV30 | CASRGREDYGTEAFF
18 | TRBJ1-2 | NA | TRBD1 | TRBV24-1 | CATSDQDTGATGVYGYTF
17 | TRBJ2-3 | once | TRBD1 | TRBV7-9 | CASSFPTGQGVTDTQYF
14 | TRBJ1-1 | NA | NA | TRBV14 | CASSQSMGGTEAFF
15 | TRBJ1-5 | NA | NA | TRBV4-1 | CASSRTTEVRQPQHF
13 | TRBJ2-3 | NA | TRBD1 | TRBV4-1 | CASSETGEYTQYF
15 | TRBJ1-5 | once | TRBD1 | TRBV28 | CASSLMGQVNQPQHF
15 | TRBJ1-1 | NA | NA | TRBV3-1/TRBV3-2 | CASSQAINRNTEAFF
17 | TRBJ2-7 | NA | NA | TRBV3-1/TRBV3-2 | CASSQESGSGGYYEQYF
15 | TRBJ2-4 | once | TRBD2 | TRBV11-2 | CASSPRGLASGIQYF
14 | TRBJ2-7 | NA | TRBD1 | TRBV5-4 | CASSPQGARHEQYF
13 | TRBJ2-7 | NA | NA | TRBV11-3 | CASSLFPGQSQYF
15 | TRBJ2-3 | NA | NA | TRBV5-1 | CASSPSPPVTDTQYF
15 | TRBJ1-1 | NA | NA | TRBV29-1 | CSTLGAAWVNTEAFF
16 | TRBJ2-1 | NA | TRBD2 | TRBV5-4 | CASSLGTSGRANEQFF
14 | TRBJ1-1 | NA | NA | TRBV2 | CASRFQGTSTEAFF
17 | TRBJ2-3 | NA | TRBD2 | TRBV9 | CASSVGLAGGITDTQYF
16 | TRBJ2-1 | NA | NA | TRBV19 | CASSNPGAAGLNEQFF
15 | TRBJ1-5 | NA | TRBD1 | TRBV4-2 | CASSQDNRGNQPQHF
15 | TRBJ2-7 | NA | TRBD2 | TRBV27 | CASSKTSWGSYEQYF
15 | TRBJ2-3 | once | NA | TRBV21-1 | CASSNDRFGTDTQYF
13 | TRBJ1-2 | NA | NA | TRBV7-2 | CASSSVPESSYTF
14 | TRBJ1-6 | NA | TRBD1 | TRBV10-2 | CASSERSGGSPLHF
15 | TRBJ2-7 | once | NA | TRBV7-2 | CASSTSGQTPWEQYF
14 | TRBJ2-7 | NA | NA | TRBV15 | CATSRVGGTYEQYF
15 | TRBJ1-1 | NA | NA | TRBV6-5 | CASSYIQGLNTEAFF
13 | TRBJ2-3 | NA | NA | TRBV12-5 | CASGLRGTDTQYF
14 | TRBJ1-2 | NA | TRBD1 | TRBV6-6 | CASSPRQGAEGYTF
14 | TRBJ1-2 | NA | NA | TRBV12-5 | CASGLYSGARYCTF
15 | TRBJ2-7 | NA | NA | TRBV2 | CASRGTSHISGEQYF
15 | TRBJ2-7 | NA | NA | TRBV7-2 | CASSFDNSRVYEQYF
13 | TRBJ1-1 | once | NA | TRBV7-9 | CASSGAVGTEAFF
15 | TRBJ2-5 | NA | TRBD1 | TRBV2 | CASSEGTGRGETQYF
14 | TRBJ2-2 | once | NA | TRBV29-1 | CSVDGIPNTGELFF
15 | TRBJ1-2 | NA | NA | TRBV3-1/TRBV3-2 | CASSPILTGNYGYTF
13 | TRBJ1-1 | NA | NA | TRBV6-2/TRBV6-3 | CASSTALPGEAFF
13 | TRBJ2-7 | NA | TRBD1 | TRBV12-3/TRBV12-4 | CASRVGQGREQYF
16 | TRBJ2-3 | NA | TRBD1 | TRBV11-3 | CASSSRPGQGSDTQYF
12 | TRBJ1-1 | once | NA | TRBV12-3/TRBV12-4 | CASSTRQVRAFF
14 | TRBJ2-1 | NA | TRBD1 | TRBV29-1 | CSVAGTGRNNEQFF
14 | TRBJ2-3 | NA | NA | TRBV2 | CASLTGRGTDTQYF
14 | TRBJ2-3 | NA | NA | TRBV18 | CASSLRQTEDTQYF
13 | TRBJ1-5 | few | NA | TRBV30 | CAWNGGLNQPQHF
14 | TRBJ1-2 | NA | TRBD1 | TRBV7-2 | CASTLGQAADGYTF